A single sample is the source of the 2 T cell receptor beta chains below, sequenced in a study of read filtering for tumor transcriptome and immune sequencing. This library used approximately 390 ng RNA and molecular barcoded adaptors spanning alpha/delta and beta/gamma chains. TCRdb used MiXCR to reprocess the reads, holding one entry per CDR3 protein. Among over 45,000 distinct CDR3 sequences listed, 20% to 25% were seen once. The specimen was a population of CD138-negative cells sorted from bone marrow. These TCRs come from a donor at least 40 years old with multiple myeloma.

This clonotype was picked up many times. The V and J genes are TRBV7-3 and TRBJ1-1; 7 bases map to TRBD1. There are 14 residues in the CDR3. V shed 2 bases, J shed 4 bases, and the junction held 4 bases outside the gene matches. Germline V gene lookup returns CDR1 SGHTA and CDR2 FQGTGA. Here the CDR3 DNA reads TGTGCCAGCAGCTTAGAGGGGGCTAGCACTGAAGCTTTCTTT. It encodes CASSLEGASTEAFF.

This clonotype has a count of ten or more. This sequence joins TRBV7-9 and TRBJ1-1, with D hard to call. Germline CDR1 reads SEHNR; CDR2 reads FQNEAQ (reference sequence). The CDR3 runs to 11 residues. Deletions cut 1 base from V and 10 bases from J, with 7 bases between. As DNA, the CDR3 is TGTGCCAGCAGCTTAGACATGATAGCTTTCTTT. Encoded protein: CASSLDMIAFF. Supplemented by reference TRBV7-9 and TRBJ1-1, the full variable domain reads DTGVSQNPRHKITKRGQNVTFRCDPISEHNRLYWYRQTLGQGPEFLTYFQNEAQLEKSRLLSDRFSAERPKGSFSTLEIQRTEQGDSAMYLCASSLDMIAFFGQGTRLTVV.